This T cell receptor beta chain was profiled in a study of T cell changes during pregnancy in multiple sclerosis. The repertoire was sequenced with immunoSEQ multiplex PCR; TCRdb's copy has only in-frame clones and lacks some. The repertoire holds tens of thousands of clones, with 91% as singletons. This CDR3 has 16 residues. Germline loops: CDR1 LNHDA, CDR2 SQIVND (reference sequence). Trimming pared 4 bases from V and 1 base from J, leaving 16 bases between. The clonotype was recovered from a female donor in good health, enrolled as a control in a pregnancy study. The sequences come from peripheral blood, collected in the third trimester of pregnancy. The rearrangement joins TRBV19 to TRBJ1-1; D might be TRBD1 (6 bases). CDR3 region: CASSSSQGQANTEAFF. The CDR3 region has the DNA TGTGCCAGTAGTAGCTCCCAGGGACAAGCGAACACTGAAGCTTTCTTT.